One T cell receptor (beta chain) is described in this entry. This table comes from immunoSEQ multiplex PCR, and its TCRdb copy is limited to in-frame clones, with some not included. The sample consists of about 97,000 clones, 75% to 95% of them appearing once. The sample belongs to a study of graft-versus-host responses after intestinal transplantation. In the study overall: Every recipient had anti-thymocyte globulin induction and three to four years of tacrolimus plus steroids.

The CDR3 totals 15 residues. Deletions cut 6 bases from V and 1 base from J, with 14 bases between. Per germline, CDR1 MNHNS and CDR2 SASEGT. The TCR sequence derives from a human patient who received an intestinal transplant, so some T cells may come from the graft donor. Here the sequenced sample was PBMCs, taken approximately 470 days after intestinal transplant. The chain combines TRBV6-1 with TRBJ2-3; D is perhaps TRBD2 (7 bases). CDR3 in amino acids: CASSLRGPGTDTQYF. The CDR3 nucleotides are TGTGCCAGCAGCCTGCGGGGGCCGGGCACAGATACGCAGTATTTT.